The 26 T cell receptor beta chains below all came from one sample that was sequenced in a study of blood T cells in healthy people across ages. Sample-barcoded 5' priming and a J-beta primer mix drove a second PCR of roughly 6 to 12 cycles. One entry per CDR3 protein, called by TCRdb with MiXCR from the 5' RACE reads. The data contain some 900,000 distinct CDR3 sequences, around 30% of them singletons. Source material: blood. Receptor source: an elderly woman in good health.

V gene TRBV3-1 combines with J gene TRBJ1-4; maybe TRBD1 (5 bases). Germline V gene lookup returns CDR1 LGHDT and CDR2 YNNKEL (reference sequence). The CDR3 covers 14 residues. V lost 9 bases and J lost 7, with 18 bases in between. The DNA of the CDR3 is TGTGCCAGTCAAAACTGGGGGGAAGTTGAAAAACTGTTTTTT. Protein product: CASQNWGEVEKLFF.

This clonotype was counted ten times or more. This chain joins TRBV20-1 and TRBJ2-5, with D perhaps matching TRBD1 or TRBD2 (5 bases each). Per germline, CDR1 DFQATT and CDR2 SNEGSKA (reference sequence). The CDR3 is 14 residues long. The V gene lost 3 bases and the J gene lost 4 bases, with 15 bases spanning the gap. This CDR3 reads CSASSLGAGETQYF. CDR3 sequence (DNA): TGCAGTGCTAGTTCCCTCGGGGCGGGAGAGACCCAGTACTTC.

In its sample, this clonotype was seen many times. The chain is built from TRBV12-3 or TRBV12-4 and TRBJ2-5, with a tentative D call TRBD2 (6 bases). The CDR3 loop spans 14 amino acids. V was pared by 2 bases and J by 5 bases, with 12 bases between. The CDR3 spells CASSLRGAGETQYF. The CDR3 nucleotides are TGTGCCAGCAGTTTACGGGGTGCGGGGGAGACCCAGTACTTC.

J is TRBJ2-1 and V is TRBV3-1, with 9 bases lining up with TRBD2. CDR3 length: 15 amino acids. V dropped 3 bases and J dropped 6; count of bases not matched to a gene: 6. CDR1 is LGHDT, CDR2 YNNKEL, per germline (reference sequence). Here the CDR3 DNA reads TGTGCCAGCAGCCACTGGACTAGCGTCTCCAATGAGCAGTTCTTC. The encoded protein is CASSHWTSVSNEQFF.

This clonotype was seen ten or more times. This chain joins TRBV7-9 and TRBJ1-2, with D possibly TRBD1 on 5 matching bases. The CDR3 is 16 residues long. V lost 3 bases and J 8 bases, leaving 22 bases between the germline ends. Per germline, CDR1 SEHNR and CDR2 FQNEAQ (reference sequence). CDR3 bases: TGTGCCAGCAGCTTTTACCCAGGGCCTGCGCCGGAAGGCTACACCTTC. Protein sequence: CASSFYPGPAPEGYTF.

The chain carries TRBV7-9 and TRBJ1-1, with 8 bases lining up with TRBD1. Germline lookup yields CDR1 SEHNR and CDR2 FQNEAQ (reference sequence). The CDR3 loop spans 16 amino acids. V shed 5 bases, J shed 3 bases, and the junction held 11 bases outside the gene matches. The CDR3 nucleotides are TGTGCCAGCAGCCATCCCGGACAGGGCGTTGACACTGAAGCTTTCTTT. Translation: CASSHPGQGVDTEAFF.

This clonotype occurred a few times. The chain links TRBV27 to TRBJ2-7, with 8 bases lining up with TRBD1. The CDR3 runs to 16 residues. With 6 bases clipped from V and 5 bases from J, the junction kept 15 bases outside the gene matches. Germline V lookup: CDR1 MNHEY, CDR2 SMNVEV (reference sequence). CDR3 protein: CASRRTGLPLLHEQYF. CDR3 DNA sequence: TGTGCCAGCAGGAGGACAGGGCTTCCACTCCTCCACGAGCAGTACTTC.

This clonotype was recorded a few times. The chain uses TRBV19 and TRBJ2-7, with 7 bases identical to TRBD1. Unmatched junction bases numbered 4, after V lost 3 bases and J lost 5 bases. The CDR3 runs to 13 residues. Looked up from germline, CDR1 is LNHDA and CDR2 is SQIVND (reference sequence). The CDR3 coding sequence is TGTGCCAGTAGTATTGACAGGGTGAACGAGCAGTACTTC. This gives the protein CASSIDRVNEQYF.

This clonotype was detected ten times or more. The chain couples TRBV7-2 to TRBJ1-2; D remains ambiguous. Trimming pared 3 bases from V and 5 bases from J, leaving 10 bases between. The CDR3 covers 13 residues. Germline V gives CDR1 SGHTA, CDR2 FQGNSA. The CDR3 bases are TGTGCCAGCAGCTTCGCAGCGTTATATGGCTACACCTTC. Protein sequence: CASSFAALYGYTF.

The chain combines TRBV12-3 or TRBV12-4 with TRBJ2-5; the D gene is possibly TRBD2 (6 bases). The CDR3 loop spans 10 amino acids. Trimming pared 10 bases from V and 4 bases from J, leaving 7 bases between. The DNA for the CDR3 is TGTGCCACCGGGAGAGAGACCCAGTACTTC. Amino acid sequence: CATGRETQYF.

The sample holds many counts of this clonotype. V gene TRBV20-1 combines with J gene TRBJ2-1; 12 nucleotides match TRBD2. The germline CDR1 and CDR2 sequences are DFQATT and SNEGSKA (reference sequence). This CDR3 has 16 amino acids. V lost 4 bases, J lost 6 bases, and 10 bases stayed unmatched. CDR3 nucleotide sequence: TGCAGTGCTATCGTAAGGAAACTAGCGGGGGGCAATGAGCAGTTCTTC. The encoded protein is CSAIVRKLAGGNEQFF.

This clonotype was recorded a few times. Being one base from a much bigger clone, this may be a read error. The chain joins TRBV12-3 or TRBV12-4 to TRBJ1-6; D may be TRBD1 (6 bases). This CDR3 is built from 17 residues. CDR3 in DNA: TGTGCCGGCAGTTTAGGCGAAACAGGGATCTATAATTCACCCCTCCACTTT. As protein: CAGSLGETGIYNSPLHF.

This clonotype was observed a handful of times. This chain links TRBV7-2 with TRBJ2-2, with 10 bases fitting TRBD1. Germline V gene data show CDR1 as SGHTA and CDR2 as FQGNSA. The CDR3 consists of 15 residues. With V trimmed by 4 bases and J by 7 bases, 6 bases remained unmatched. DNA of the CDR3: TGTGCCAGCAGCTCGGGGACAGGGGTTTTCGGGGAGCTGTTTTTT. Protein sequence: CASSSGTGVFGELFF.

This clonotype was observed many times. The chain has TRBV14 and TRBJ2-7; 8 positions match TRBD1. With V trimmed by 1 base and J by 3 bases, 5 bases remained unmatched. CDR1 is SGHDN and CDR2 is FVKESK in the germline V gene. The CDR3 consists of 15 residues. CDR3 amino acids: CASSQGGQALYEQYF. The CDR3 region has the DNA TGTGCCAGCAGCCAAGGGGGACAGGCCCTCTACGAGCAGTACTTC. Combining the CDR3 with reference TRBV14 and TRBJ2-7 gives the whole variable domain EAGVTQFPSHSVIEKGQTVTLRCDPISGHDNLYWYRRVMGKEIKFLLHFVKESKQDESGMPNNRFLAERTGGTYSTLKVQPAELEDSGVYFCASSQGGQALYEQYFGPGTRLTVT.

The sample holds a few counts of this clonotype. This clone may be a read error of a much larger clone one base away. The rearrangement links TRBV20-1 to TRBJ1-6; a possible D gene is TRBD1 (6 bases). Germline assignment: CDR1 DFQATT and CDR2 SNEGSKA (reference sequence). CDR3 length: 14 residues. In nucleotides, the CDR3 is TGCAGTGCTAGAGAAGGGGGGTCCGTTTCCCCCCGCCACTTT. Protein: CSAREGGSVSPRHF.

This clonotype showed up many times. The chain has TRBV6-6 and TRBJ2-7; D call uncertain. The CDR3 extends over 13 amino acids. The germline V gene has CDR1 MNHNY and CDR2 SVGAGI (reference sequence). V shed 5 bases and J shed 2 bases, with 10 bases lying between them. CDR3 coding DNA: TGTGCCAGCAGTGTAGGACGGGCCTACGAGCAGTACTTC. Residues: CASSVGRAYEQYF.

This rearrangement joins TRBV9 to TRBJ2-1, with a tentative D call TRBD2 (7 bases). CDR1 is SGDLS and CDR2 is YYNGEE in the germline V gene. The CDR3 spans 19 residues. The V end lost 0 bases, the J end lost 4 bases, and 23 bases lay between the germline ends. The CDR3 coding sequence is TGTGCCAGCAGCGTAGCCCCAGGGGCGGGAGTGGGTCCTTACAATGAGCAGTTCTTC. It encodes CASSVAPGAGVGPYNEQFF.

The rearrangement joins TRBV15 to TRBJ2-1; D may be TRBD1 or TRBD2 (6 bases each). The J call may not be correct, given that the DNA end is closer to TRBJ2-7. Germline CDR1 and CDR2: LNHNV and YYDKDF (reference sequence). This CDR3 has 16 residues. Written as DNA, the CDR3 is TGTGCCACCAGCAGAGATCTGGGGGGCGTTGTCAATGAGCAGTACTTC. Translation gives CATSRDLGGVVNEQYF.

This clonotype was counted between two and nine times. The rearrangement uses TRBV12-3 or TRBV12-4 and TRBJ1-1; perhaps TRBD1 as D (5 bases). The CDR3 totals 15 residues. V dropped 3 bases and J dropped 0 bases, with 11 bases sitting between them. The CDR3 DNA reads TGTGCCAGCAGTTTTATTGGACAACTGAACACTGAAGCTTTCTTT. Translated: CASSFIGQLNTEAFF.

This clonotype was seen a handful of times. Being one base from a much bigger clone, this may be a read error. The rearrangement joins TRBV4-3 to TRBJ2-7; 9 bases match TRBD2. The junction had 14 bases not matched to a gene; V was cut back by 1 base and J by 7 bases. Germline assignment: CDR1 LGHNA and CDR2 YSLEER. The CDR3 contains 17 residues. The CDR3 loop is CASSQVLAGGRTNEQYF. The CDR3 DNA reads as TGCGCCAGCAGCCAAGTTTTGGCGGGGGGGCGGACGAATGAGCAGTACTTC.

This clonotype is medium-sized (0.01 to 0.1%) in the sample. This chain links TRBV21-1 with TRBJ2-7; TRBD1 is the table's D call, not checked against the DNA. TRBV21-1 is a documented pseudogene. The CDR3 length is 17 residues. The CDR3 DNA reads as TGTGCCAGCAGCAGACCCCCGGGACAGGTAGACACCTACGAGCAGTACTTC. It codes for CASSRPPGQVDTYEQYF.

There are a few counts of this clonotype. This clone may be a read error of a much larger clone one base away. The chain employs TRBV12-3 or TRBV12-4 and TRBJ1-2; TRBD1 matches 9 bases. The CDR3 consists of 15 residues. Trimming cost V 8 bases and J 4 bases; bases outside gene matches: 11. Here the CDR3 reads CASGSTGQGAYGYTF. In nucleotides, the CDR3 is TGTGCCAGCGGTTCCACGGGACAGGGAGCCTATGGCTACACCTTC.

At least ten counts were recorded for this clonotype. The chain combines TRBV18 with TRBJ2-1, with D perhaps being TRBD1 or TRBD2 (5 bases each). V was shortened by 6 bases and J by 8 bases, with 26 bases between the two germline ends. The CDR3 contains 17 residues. From germline, CDR1 is KGHSH and CDR2 LQKENI. CDR3 sequence (DNA): TGTGCCAGCTCCGACAACGGGGCCACGTACCTTTTGGATGAGCAGTTCTTC. It yields the protein CASSDNGATYLLDEQFF.

This clonotype was recorded at least ten times. Its ends do not fully match the called genes, so a read error is possible. The chain combines TRBV7-7 with TRBJ2-1; a possible D gene is TRBD1 (6 bases). The germline gives CDR1 SSHAT, CDR2 FNYEAQ (reference sequence). This CDR3 has 17 residues. CDR3 sequence reads: CASSPRAGASSYNEQFF. The CDR3, as DNA: TGTGCTAGCAGCCCAAGGGCAGGGGCGAGCTCCTACAATGAGCAGTTCTTC.

The sample holds a few counts of this clonotype. In nucleotides, the CDR3 is TGCGCCAGCAGCCAAATGCGGGGGGTACAGCCCCAGCATTTT. Translated, it gives CASSQMRGVQPQHF. The J gene is TRBJ1-5, the V gene TRBV4-3, with D perhaps TRBD1 (5 bases). CDR3 length: 14 amino acids. V lost 2 bases and J 7 bases, leaving 12 bases between the germline ends. Germline V lookup: CDR1 LGHNA, CDR2 YSLEER.

There are many counts of this clonotype. The chain uses TRBV9 and TRBJ2-5; D unclear. Trimming removed 3 bases from V and 8 bases from J, with 11 bases in between. The CDR3 consists of 12 residues. Germline loops: CDR1 SGDLS, CDR2 YYNGEE. The CDR3 DNA sequence: TGTGCCAGCAGCGCCGAGGTCGGTACCCAGTACTTC. It encodes CASSAEVGTQYF.